These 24 T cell receptor beta chains were all obtained from the same sample, sequenced in a study of post-analysis software for immune sequencing data. These receptors' targets are unknown. Study conclusions and caveats: Included in a set of roughly five TRBV segments more frequent in patients than controls were TRBV5-6, TRBV5-1 and TRBV20-1.

TCR beta libraries were prepared from cDNA with unique molecular identifiers. TCRdb passed the PCR reads through MiXCR, listing each CDR3 protein once. The table shows around 180,000 distinct CDR3 sequences, with about 32% occurring only once. The sample consisted of blood. Every receptor here comes from a girl between 10 and 17 years old with multiple sclerosis.

In this sample, this clonotype turned up a few times. The V and J genes are TRBV6-5 and TRBJ1-3; TRBD1 is a possible D gene (5 bases). The CDR3 spans 15 residues. CDR1 is MNHEY and CDR2 is SVGAGI in the germline V gene. V dropped 6 bases and J dropped 4 bases, with 16 bases sitting between them. CDR3 DNA: TGTGCCAGCAGAAGGAGCCAGGGACGGGGAAACACCATATATTTT. Translation: CASRRSQGRGNTIYF.

This clonotype was counted only a few times. The chain recombines TRBV7-6 with TRBJ2-1, with D perhaps matching TRBD2 (6 bases). This CDR3 region has 16 residues. V was shortened by 4 bases and J by 4 bases, with 17 bases between the two germline ends. The germline V gene encodes CDR1 SGHVS and CDR2 FNYEAQ. The CDR3 loop is CASSSWSSAGYNEQFF. In DNA form, the CDR3 reads TGTGCCAGCAGCTCCTGGTCTAGCGCAGGATACAATGAGCAGTTCTTC. The entire variable domain, with the rest obtained from reference TRBV7-6 and TRBJ2-1, is as follows: GAGVSQSPRYKVTKRGQDVALRCDPISGHVSLYWYRQALGQGPEFLTYFNYEAQQDKSGLPNDRFSAERPEGSISTLTIQRTEQRDSAMYRCASSSWSSAGYNEQFFGPGTRLTVL.

This clonotype showed up just a few times. J is TRBJ2-4 and V is TRBV20-1; maybe TRBD2 (5 bases). V lost 0 bases, J lost 7 bases, and 13 bases lay in between. The CDR3 spans 14 residues. CDR1 DFQATT and CDR2 SNEGSKA come from the germline V gene (reference sequence). CDR3 coding DNA: TGCAGTGCTAGAGATTACGGAGGCGGTAACATTCAGTACTTC. Translation gives CSARDYGGGNIQYF.

The chain employs TRBV6-5 and TRBJ2-3; tentatively, D is TRBD2 (6 bases). Germline values: CDR1 MNHEY, CDR2 SVGAGI. V was shortened by 5 bases and J by 4 bases, with 16 bases between the two germline ends. This CDR3 is 15 amino acids long. The CDR3 is CASSDVAASADTQYF. The CDR3 DNA reads TGTGCCAGCAGTGACGTAGCGGCTAGCGCAGATACGCAGTATTTT.

This clonotype has ten or more counts. The gene calls are TRBV5-1 and TRBJ2-1; a weak D match, TRBD2 (5 bases). The CDR3 spans 14 residues. In germline, CDR1 is SGHRS, CDR2 YFSETQ. Deletions cut 2 bases from V and 5 bases from J, with 11 bases between. This CDR3 is CASSLGGPNNEQFF. The CDR3 nucleotides are TGCGCCAGCAGCTTAGGCGGGCCGAACAATGAGCAGTTCTTC.

Many counts were recorded for this clonotype. This chain's CDR3 is CASSLTSRGGTDTQYF. CDR3 nucleotide sequence: TGTGCCAGCAGCTTAACTTCTCGAGGGGGGACAGATACGCAGTATTTT. The gene calls are TRBV7-2 and TRBJ2-3; the D call may be TRBD1 or TRBD2 (6 bases each). Germline CDR1 reads SGHTA; CDR2 reads FQGNSA. The ends were cut back, 2 bases at V and 3 bases at J, with 15 bases in the middle. The CDR3 loop spans 16 amino acids.

This clonotype showed up just once. V and J are TRBV30 and TRBJ2-7; TRBD2 matches at 8 bases. V shed 2 bases and J 0 bases; nucleotides not matched to a gene: 0. This CDR3 region has 13 residues. The germline gives CDR1 GTSNPN, CDR2 SVGIG (reference sequence). The CDR3 is CAWSSGSSYEQYF. CDR3 nucleotides: TGTGCCTGGAGTAGCGGGAGCTCCTACGAGCAGTACTTC.

A word on this clonotype: A much more abundant neighbour one base away suggests this may be a read error. The chain recombines TRBV4-1 with TRBJ2-3; D possibly uses TRBD1 or TRBD2 (6 bases each). This CDR3 region has 16 residues. Germline CDR1 reads MGHRA; CDR2 reads YSYEKL. Trimming stripped 4 bases from V and 4 bases from J, with 18 bases between. CDR3: CASSPQTGGKADTQYF. In nucleotides, the CDR3 is TGCGCCAGCAGCCCCCAAACCGGGGGCAAGGCAGATACGCAGTATTTT.

This clonotype showed up many times. The chain is built from TRBV25-1 and TRBJ2-7, with D maybe TRBD1 (5 bases). Germline CDR1 is MGHDK and CDR2 is SYGVNS. This CDR3 has 15 residues. V lost 2 bases, J lost 2 bases, and 13 bases lay in between. CDR3 nucleotides: TGTGCCAGCAGTGAAGGGGCCAGAGGCCCCTACGAGCAGTACTTC. Translated, it gives CASSEGARGPYEQYF.

This clonotype was found a few times. A much larger clone lies a single base off, so this may be a read error. V and J are TRBV6-1 and TRBJ2-7, with TRBD2 as a possible D gene (6 bases). Germline V CDR1 and CDR2: MNHNS, SASEGT. Trimming took off 3 bases at V and 4 bases at J, with 16 bases between the two ends. The CDR3 has 15 amino acids. The CDR3 region is CASSDWRLGRYEQYF. Written as DNA, the CDR3 is TGTGCCAGCAGTGACTGGAGACTGGGGAGGTACGAGCAGTACTTC.

This clonotype came up once. The V gene is TRBV20-1, the J gene TRBJ1-5; D ambiguous. Germline V gene data show CDR1 as DFQATT and CDR2 as SNEGSKA (reference sequence). The CDR3 sequence is 14 residues long. Deletions cut 6 bases from V and 3 bases from J, with 15 bases between. This CDR3 is CSAREGADNQPQHF. The CDR3 region has the DNA TGCAGTGCCCGGGAGGGAGCGGACAATCAGCCCCAGCATTTT.

This chain uses TRBV6-5 with TRBJ1-1, with unresolved D. This CDR3 has 15 amino acids. CDR1 and CDR2 from the germline V gene are MNHEY and SVGAGI. Trimming shortened V by 0 bases and J by 0 bases, and 8 bases separated the two germline ends. The CDR3 bases are TGTGCCAGCAGTTACTCTCACACCTTGAACACTGAAGCTTTCTTT. Protein: CASSYSHTLNTEAFF.

In its sample, this clonotype was seen once. The chain uses TRBV24-1 and TRBJ2-5; 9 bases are shared with TRBD1. Germline V lookup: CDR1 KGHDR, CDR2 SFDVKD. The CDR3 has 14 amino acids. V lost 12 bases and J lost 11; bases outside the gene matches: 18. The CDR3 DNA is TGTGCCTCGGCCGAGGGACAGGGTCGCAATGAGCAGTACTTC. Protein sequence: CASAEGQGRNEQYF.

This clonotype was observed a handful of times. This chain links TRBV7-2 with TRBJ2-5; perhaps TRBD2 as D (6 bases). The ends were cut back, 3 bases at V and 5 bases at J, with 10 bases in the middle. This CDR3 has 13 residues. In germline, CDR1 is SGHTA, CDR2 FQGNSA. CDR3 in DNA: TGTGCCAGCAGCTTCACTGGGGGGGAGACCCAGTACTTC. Its translation is CASSFTGGETQYF.

The chain uses TRBV5-6 and TRBJ2-5; D unresolved. Matching the DNA end better, TRBJ2-7 makes the J call doubtful. The CDR3 extends over 14 amino acids. Germline loops: CDR1 SGHDT, CDR2 YYEEEE. The CDR3 nucleotides are TGTGCCAGCAGCTGGGGTGACTGGGGAAGCGAGCAGTACTTC. Translating it yields CASSWGDWGSEQYF.

This clonotype was detected ten times or more. The genes are TRBV7-9 and TRBJ1-4; 8 positions match TRBD1. The J segment lost 8 bases and the V segment lost 8 bases, leaving 4 bases of the junction unmatched. CDR3 length equals 12 residues. Germline V gene data show CDR1 as SEHNR and CDR2 as FQNEAQ (reference sequence). CDR3 nucleotides: TGTGCCAGCGGGACAGGAGCCGAAAAACTGTTTTTT. Translated: CASGTGAEKLFF.

In regard to this clonotype: This sequence may be a read error, since a much larger clone differs from it by one base. CDR3 in amino acids: CAGSAGTFNYEQYF. The CDR3, as DNA: TGTGCCGGCAGTGCCGGGACGTTCAACTACGAGCAGTACTTC. The rearrangement links TRBV6-6 to TRBJ2-7; D possibly uses TRBD1 or TRBD2 (5 bases each). Germline V gene sequence: CDR1 MNHNY, CDR2 SVGAGI (reference sequence). The CDR3 totals 14 residues.

The J gene is TRBJ1-2, the V gene TRBV3-1, with 7 positions matching TRBD1. The CDR3 totals 13 residues. Germline V gene sequence: CDR1 LGHDT, CDR2 YNNKEL (reference sequence). J gave up 5 bases and V 4 bases, and 4 bases lay outside the gene matches. CDR3: CASSPTGVYGYTF. The CDR3 region has the DNA TGTGCCAGCAGCCCTACAGGGGTTTATGGCTACACCTTC.

In the case of this clonotype: A read error may be the cause here, since a much bigger clone is one base away. The chain links TRBV20-1 to TRBJ2-6; D not certain. Germline V gives CDR1 DFQATT, CDR2 SNEGSKA (reference sequence). The CDR3 loop spans 14 amino acids. Trimming shortened V by 3 bases and J by 1 base, and 7 bases separated the two germline ends. CDR3 region: CSARGQSGANVLTF. The CDR3 DNA reads TGCAGTGCTAGGGGTCAATCTGGGGCCAACGTCCTGACTTTC.

J is TRBJ1-5 and V is TRBV12-3 or TRBV12-4; 7 bases fit TRBD1. V lost 6 bases and J lost 1; bases outside the gene matches: 6. The CDR3 sequence is 15 residues long. The CDR3 sequence: CASRPRGQSNQPQHF. CDR3 bases: TGTGCCAGCAGACCTCGGGGACAGAGCAATCAGCCCCAGCATTTT.

In its sample, this clonotype was seen a few times. The rearrangement joins TRBV9 to TRBJ1-1; no clear D gene. In germline, CDR1 is SGDLS, CDR2 YYNGEE. V was trimmed by 3 bases and J by 1 base, leaving 16 bases between them. This CDR3 region has 16 residues. In nucleotides, the CDR3 is TGTGCCAGCAGCGAGTCCAATGGGGTCCGGAACACTGAAGCTTTCTTT. Amino acid sequence: CASSESNGVRNTEAFF.

The genes are TRBV5-1 and TRBJ2-3, with 9 bases fitting TRBD2. The CDR3 spans 15 residues. J gave up 3 bases and V 6 bases, and 8 bases lay outside the gene matches. Looked up from germline, CDR1 is SGHRS and CDR2 is YFSETQ. CDR3 DNA sequence: TGCGCCAGCACCGTAGCGGGGGATGATACAGATACGCAGTATTTT. Protein: CASTVAGDDTDTQYF.

The chain has TRBV10-3 and TRBJ2-5; 9 bases are a match to TRBD1. With the DNA end fitting TRBJ2-7 better, the J assignment may be wrong. The CDR3 has 14 amino acids. The V gene's germline CDR1 is ENHRY and CDR2 SYGVKD. CDR3 in amino acids: CASSQRGQGLEQYF. In DNA form, the CDR3 reads TGTGCCAGCAGCCAAAGGGGACAGGGTCTCGAGCAGTACTTC.

J is TRBJ1-1 and V is TRBV5-5; perhaps TRBD1 as D (5 bases). Trimming shortened V by 4 bases and J by 5 bases, and 15 bases separated the two germline ends. The CDR3 sequence is 14 residues long. Germline V lookup: CDR1 SGHKS, CDR2 YYEKEE (reference sequence). CDR3 loop: CASSPLGGRTEAFF. CDR3 bases: TGTGCCAGCAGCCCACTTGGGGGTAGGACTGAAGCTTTCTTT.